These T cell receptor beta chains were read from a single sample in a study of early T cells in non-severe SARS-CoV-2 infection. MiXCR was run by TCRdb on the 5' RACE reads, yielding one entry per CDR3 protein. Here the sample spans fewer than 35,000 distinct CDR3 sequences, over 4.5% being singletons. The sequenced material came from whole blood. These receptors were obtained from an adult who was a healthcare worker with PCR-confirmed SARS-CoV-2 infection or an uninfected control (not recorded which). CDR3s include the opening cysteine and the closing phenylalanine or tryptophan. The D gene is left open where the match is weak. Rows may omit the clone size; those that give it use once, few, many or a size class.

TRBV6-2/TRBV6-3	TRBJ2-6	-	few	TGTGCCAGCAGGGACAGTCCCAGCTCTGGGGCCAACGTCCTGACTTTC	CASRDSPSSGANVLTF
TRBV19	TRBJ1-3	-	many	TGTGCCAGTAGTATAGATCGGACCGGGACCATATATTTT	CASSIDRTGTIYF
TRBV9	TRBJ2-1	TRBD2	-	TGTGCCAGCAGCTCCCACAGCGGGACCTCCTACAATGAGCAGTTCTTC	CASSSHSGTSYNEQFF
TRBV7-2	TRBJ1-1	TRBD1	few	TGTGCCAGCAGCTCAGACAGGGATTCGGGCACTGAAGCTTTCTTT	CASSSDRDSGTEAFF
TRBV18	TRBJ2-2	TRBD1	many	TGTGCCAGCTCACCAACCGGACAGGGGGCCGGGGAGCTGTTTTTT	CASSPTGQGAGELFF
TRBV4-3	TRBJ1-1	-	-	TGCGCCAGCAGCCAAGATCAAGGGGACACTGAAGCTTTCTTT	CASSQDQGDTEAFF
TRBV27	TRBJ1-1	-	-	TGTGCCAGCAGTGGAGGGGTCACTGAAGCTTTCTTT	CASSGGVTEAFF
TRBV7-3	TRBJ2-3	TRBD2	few	TGTGCCAGCAGCCCAGACGGGACTAGCGTTAATGCGCAGTATTTT	CASSPDGTSVNAQYF
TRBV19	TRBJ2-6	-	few	TGTGCCAGTAGTATCCCCCGGGGGAGGTCTCAAGGGGCCAACGTCCTGACTTTC	CASSIPRGRSQGANVLTF
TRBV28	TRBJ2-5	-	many	TGTGCCAGCAGTCCTCACAAATACCAAGAGACCCAGTACTTC	CASSPHKYQETQYF
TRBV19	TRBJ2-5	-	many	TGTGCCAGTAGTCAACAGGGGATAGCGGGGTACCAAGAGACCCAGTACTTC	CASSQQGIAGYQETQYF
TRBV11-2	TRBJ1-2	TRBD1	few	TGTGCCAGCAGCTCGGTGGGACAGGTTAACTATGGCTACACCTTC	CASSSVGQVNYGYTF
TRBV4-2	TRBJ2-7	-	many	TGTGCCAGCAGCCAGTTAGTGGGCTACGAGCAGTACTTC	CASSQLVGYEQYF
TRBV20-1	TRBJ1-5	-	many	TGCAGTGCCATCCGCGGGGACGATAGCAATCAGCCCCAGCATTTT	CSAIRGDDSNQPQHF
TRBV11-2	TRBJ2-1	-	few	TGTGCCAGCAGAGGCAATGAGCAGTTCTTC	CASRGNEQFF
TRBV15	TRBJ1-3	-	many	TGTGCCACCAGCAGAGATCAGGTCGCTGGAAACACCATATATTTT	CATSRDQVAGNTIYF
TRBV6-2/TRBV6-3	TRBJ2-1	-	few	TGTGCCAGCAGTCCTTACAATGAGCAGTTCTTC	CASSPYNEQFF
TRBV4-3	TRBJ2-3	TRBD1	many	TGCGCCAGCAGCCAAGGTGACAGGGTCACAGATACGCAGTATTTT	CASSQGDRVTDTQYF
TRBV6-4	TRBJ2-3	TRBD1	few	TGTGCCAGCAGTGACTCGATGACAGGGGCAGATACGCAGTATTTT	CASSDSMTGADTQYF